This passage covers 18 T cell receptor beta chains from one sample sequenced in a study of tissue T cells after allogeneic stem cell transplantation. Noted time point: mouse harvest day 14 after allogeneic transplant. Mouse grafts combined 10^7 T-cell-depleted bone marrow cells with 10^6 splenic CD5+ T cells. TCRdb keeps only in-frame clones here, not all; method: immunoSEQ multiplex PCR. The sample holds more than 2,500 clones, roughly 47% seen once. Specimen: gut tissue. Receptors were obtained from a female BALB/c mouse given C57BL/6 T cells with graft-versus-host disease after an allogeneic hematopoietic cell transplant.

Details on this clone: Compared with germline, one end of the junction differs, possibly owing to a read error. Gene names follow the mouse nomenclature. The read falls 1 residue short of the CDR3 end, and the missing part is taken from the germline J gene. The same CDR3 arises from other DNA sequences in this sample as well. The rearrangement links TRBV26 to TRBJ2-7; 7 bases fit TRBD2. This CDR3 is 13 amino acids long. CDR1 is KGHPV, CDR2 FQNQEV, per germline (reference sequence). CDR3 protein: CASSLDWSYEQYF. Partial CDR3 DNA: TGCGCCAGCAGTCTGGACTGGAGCTATGAACAGTAC.

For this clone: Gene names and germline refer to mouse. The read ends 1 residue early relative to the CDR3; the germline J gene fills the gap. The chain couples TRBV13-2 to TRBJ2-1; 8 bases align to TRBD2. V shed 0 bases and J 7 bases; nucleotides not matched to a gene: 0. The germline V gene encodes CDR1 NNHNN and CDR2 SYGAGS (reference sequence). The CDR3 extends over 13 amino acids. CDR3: CASGDAGGAEQFF. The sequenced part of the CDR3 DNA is TGTGCCAGCGGTGATGCTGGGGGGGCTGAGCAGTTC.

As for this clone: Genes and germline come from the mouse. CDR3 amino acids: CASSLQGSSYEQYF. Incomplete CDR3 DNA: TGTGCCAGCAGTTTGCAGGGGAGCTCCTATGAACAGTAC. The V and J genes are TRBV14 and TRBJ2-7, with a possible D match to TRBD1 (6 bases). The missing CDR3 end, 1 residue past where the read stops, is filled in from the germline J gene. Between the trimmed V and J ends, which lost 2 bases and 0 bases, there was a span of 9 bases. Germline loops: CDR1 SGHDT, CDR2 FRDEAV. The CDR3 covers 14 residues.

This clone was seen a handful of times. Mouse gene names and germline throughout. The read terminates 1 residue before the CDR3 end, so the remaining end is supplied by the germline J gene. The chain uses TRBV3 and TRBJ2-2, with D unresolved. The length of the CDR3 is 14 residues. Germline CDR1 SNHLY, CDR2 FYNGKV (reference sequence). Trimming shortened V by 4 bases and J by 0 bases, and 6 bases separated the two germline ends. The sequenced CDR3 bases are TGTGCCAGCAGCTACAATTCAAACACCGGGCAGCTCTAC. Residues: CASSYNSNTGQLY. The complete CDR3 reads CASSYNSNTGQLYF.

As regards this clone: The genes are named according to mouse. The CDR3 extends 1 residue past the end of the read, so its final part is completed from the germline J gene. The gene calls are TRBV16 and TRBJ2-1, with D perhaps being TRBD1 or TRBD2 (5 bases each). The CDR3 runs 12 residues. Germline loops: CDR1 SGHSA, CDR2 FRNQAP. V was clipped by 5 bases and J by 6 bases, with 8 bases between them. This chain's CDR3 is CASSPGTAEQFF. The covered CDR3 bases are TGTGCAAGCAGCCCAGGGACTGCTGAGCAGTTC.

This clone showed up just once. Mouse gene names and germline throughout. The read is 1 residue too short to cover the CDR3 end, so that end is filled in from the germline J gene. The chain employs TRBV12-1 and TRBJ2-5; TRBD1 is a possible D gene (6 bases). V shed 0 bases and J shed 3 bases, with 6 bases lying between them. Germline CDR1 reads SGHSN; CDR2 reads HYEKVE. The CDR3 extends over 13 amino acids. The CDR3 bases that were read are TGTGCCAGCTCTCTCAGGGGGCAAGACACCCAGTAC. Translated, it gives CASSLRGQDTQY. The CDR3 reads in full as CASSLRGQDTQYF. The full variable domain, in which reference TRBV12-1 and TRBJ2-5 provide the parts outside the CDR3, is DSGVVQSPRHIIKEKGGRSVLTCIPISGHSNVVWYQQTLGKELKFLIQHYEKVERDKGFLPSRFSVQQFDDYHSEMNMSALELEDSAMYFCASSLRGQDTQYFGPGTRLLVL.

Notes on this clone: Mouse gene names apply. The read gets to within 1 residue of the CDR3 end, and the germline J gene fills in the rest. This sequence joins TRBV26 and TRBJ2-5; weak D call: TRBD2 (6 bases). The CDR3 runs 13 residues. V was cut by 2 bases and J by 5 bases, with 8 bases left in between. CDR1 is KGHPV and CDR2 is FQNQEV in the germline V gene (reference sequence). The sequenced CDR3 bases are TGTGCCAGCAGTCTGGGGGGGAGAGACACCCAGTAC. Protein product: CASSLGGRDTQY. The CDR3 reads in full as CASSLGGRDTQYF. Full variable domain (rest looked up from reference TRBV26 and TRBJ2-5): NSKVIQTPRYLVKGQGQKAKMRCIPEKGHPVVFWYQQNKNNEFKFLINFQNQEVLQQIDMTEKRFSAECPSNSPCSLEIQSSEAGDSALYLCASSLGGRDTQYFGPGTRLLVL.

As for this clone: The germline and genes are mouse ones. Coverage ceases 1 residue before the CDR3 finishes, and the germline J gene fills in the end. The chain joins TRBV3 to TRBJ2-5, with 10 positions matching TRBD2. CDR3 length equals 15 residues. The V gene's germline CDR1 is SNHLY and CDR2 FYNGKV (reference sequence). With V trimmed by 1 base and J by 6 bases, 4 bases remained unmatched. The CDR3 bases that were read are TGTGCCAGCAGCTTAGGCTGGGGGGGCGCGGACACCCAGTAC. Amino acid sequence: CASSLGWGGADTQY. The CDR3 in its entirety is CASSLGWGGADTQYF.

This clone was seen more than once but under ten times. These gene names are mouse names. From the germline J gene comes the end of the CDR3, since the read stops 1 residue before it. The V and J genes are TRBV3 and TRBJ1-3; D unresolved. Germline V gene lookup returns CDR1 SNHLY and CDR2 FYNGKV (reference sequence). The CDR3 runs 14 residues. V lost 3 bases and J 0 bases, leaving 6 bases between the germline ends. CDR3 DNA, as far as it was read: TGTGCCAGCAGCTTCGGGTATTCTGGAAATACGCTCTAT. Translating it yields CASSFGYSGNTLY. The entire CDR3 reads CASSFGYSGNTLYF.

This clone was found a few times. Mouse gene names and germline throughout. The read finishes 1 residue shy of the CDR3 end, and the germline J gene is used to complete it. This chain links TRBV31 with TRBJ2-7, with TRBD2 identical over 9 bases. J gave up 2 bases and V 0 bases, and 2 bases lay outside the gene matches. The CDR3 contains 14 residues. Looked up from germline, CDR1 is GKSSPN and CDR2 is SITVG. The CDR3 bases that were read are TGTGCCTGGAGTCTAGGGACTGGGACCTATGAACAGTAC. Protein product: CAWSLGTGTYEQY. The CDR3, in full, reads CAWSLGTGTYEQYF.

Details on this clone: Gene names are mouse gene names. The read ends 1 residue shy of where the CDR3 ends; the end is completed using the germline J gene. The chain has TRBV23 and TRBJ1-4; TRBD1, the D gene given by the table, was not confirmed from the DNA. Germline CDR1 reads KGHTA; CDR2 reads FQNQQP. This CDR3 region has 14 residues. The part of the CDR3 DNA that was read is TGCTCCAGCAGTCAGGACACATCCAACGAAAGATTATTT. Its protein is CSSSQDTSNERLF. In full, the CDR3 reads CSSSQDTSNERLFF.

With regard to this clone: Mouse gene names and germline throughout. The sequenced part of the CDR3 DNA is TGTGCCAGCAGTCTGCACGAAAGATTATTT. Amino acid sequence: CASSLHERLF. The CDR3, in full, reads CASSLHERLFF. V usage is TRBV26 and J usage is TRBJ1-4; D call uncertain. Read sequence stops 1 residue before the CDR3 end, and the germline J gene provides the missing end. Germline V gene sequence: CDR1 KGHPV, CDR2 FQNQEV (reference sequence). V was pared by 2 bases and J by 6 bases, with 1 base between. This CDR3 comprises 11 residues.

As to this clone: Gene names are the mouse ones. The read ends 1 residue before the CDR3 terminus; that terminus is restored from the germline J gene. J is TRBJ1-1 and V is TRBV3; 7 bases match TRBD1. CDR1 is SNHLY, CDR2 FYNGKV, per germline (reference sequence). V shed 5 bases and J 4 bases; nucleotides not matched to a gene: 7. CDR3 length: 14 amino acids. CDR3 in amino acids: CASSRQGGGTEVFF. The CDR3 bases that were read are TGTGCCAGCAGCCGACAGGGTGGGGGCACAGAAGTCTTC.

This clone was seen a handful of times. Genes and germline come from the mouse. This chain's CDR3 is CASSLEGGNERLFF. The sequenced part of the CDR3 DNA is TGTGCCAGCAGCTTAGAGGGGGGCAACGAAAGATTATTT. The chain combines TRBV3 with TRBJ1-4, with D maybe TRBD1 (6 bases). The CDR3 end falls 1 residue outside the read, so it is completed with the germline J gene. V lost 1 base to trimming and J lost 4 bases, with 7 bases between them. The CDR3 spans 14 residues. Germline lookup yields CDR1 SNHLY and CDR2 FYNGKV (reference sequence). The full variable domain, rest sourced from reference TRBV3 and TRBJ1-4, is GPKVLQIPSHQIIDMGQMVTLNCDPVSNHLYFYWYKQILGQQMEFLVNFYNGKVMEKSKLFKDQFSVERPDGSYFTLKIQPTALEDSAVYFCASSLEGGNERLFFGHGTKLSVL.

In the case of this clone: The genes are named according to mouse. CDR3 region: CASSIRQGQNTLYF. CDR3 DNA, as far as it was read: TGTGCCAGCAGTATAAGGCAGGGCCAAAACACCTTGTAC. The chain carries TRBV19 and TRBJ2-4; a weak D match, TRBD1 (5 bases). The read ends 1 residue before the CDR3 terminus; that terminus is restored from the germline J gene. The CDR3 is 14 amino acids. Trimming took 1 base from V and 3 from J, leaving 9 bases between them. Germline CDR1 and CDR2: FNHDT and SITEND (reference sequence).

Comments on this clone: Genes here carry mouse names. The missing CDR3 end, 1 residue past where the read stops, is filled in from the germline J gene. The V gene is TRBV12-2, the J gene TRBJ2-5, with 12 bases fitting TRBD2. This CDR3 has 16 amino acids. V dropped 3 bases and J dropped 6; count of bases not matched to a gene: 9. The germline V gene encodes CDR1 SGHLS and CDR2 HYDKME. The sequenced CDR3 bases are TGTGCCAGCTCTAGCGGGACTGGGGGGCGGATGGACACCCAGTAC. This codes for CASSSGTGGRMDTQY. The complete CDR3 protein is CASSSGTGGRMDTQYF.

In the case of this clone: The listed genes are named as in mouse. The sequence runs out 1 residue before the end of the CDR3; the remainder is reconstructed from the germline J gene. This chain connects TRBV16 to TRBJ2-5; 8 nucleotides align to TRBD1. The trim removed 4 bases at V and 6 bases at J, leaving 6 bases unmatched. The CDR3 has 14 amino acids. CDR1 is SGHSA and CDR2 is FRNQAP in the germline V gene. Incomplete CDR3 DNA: TGTGCAAGCAGCTCACAGGGGGGAGGGGACACCCAGTAC. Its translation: CASSSQGGGDTQY. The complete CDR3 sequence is CASSSQGGGDTQYF. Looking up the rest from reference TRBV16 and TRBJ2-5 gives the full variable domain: NAGVIQTPRHKVTGKGQEATLWCEPISGHSAVFWYRQTIVQGLEFLTYFRNQAPIDDSGMPKERFSAQMPNQSHSTLKIQSTQPQDSAVYLCASSSQGGGDTQYFGPGTRLLVL.

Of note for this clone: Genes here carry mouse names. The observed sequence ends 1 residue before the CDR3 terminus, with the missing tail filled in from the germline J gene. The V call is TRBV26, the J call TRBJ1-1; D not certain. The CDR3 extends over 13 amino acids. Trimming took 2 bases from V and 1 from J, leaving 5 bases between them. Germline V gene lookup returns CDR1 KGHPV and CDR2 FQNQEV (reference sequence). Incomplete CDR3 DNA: TGTGCCAGCAGTCTGGGCAGAAACACAGAAGTCTTC. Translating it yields CASSLGRNTEVF. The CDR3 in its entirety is CASSLGRNTEVFF.